This entry is about one T cell receptor beta chain. Its specificity is not known. Libraries were prepared by immunoSEQ multiplex PCR; TCRdb keeps only in-frame clonotypes and omits some of them. This repertoire shows about 360,000 clones, 86% found once; its top ten account for approximately 0.86%. This entry belongs to a study of cytomegalovirus exposure and HLA in healthy donors. The wider study: The approximately 120 validation repertoires were reported in a later analysis to have been generated on the same platform as the roughly 680 first-cohort repertoires. Whole-study findings and limits: It was confirmed in vitro that a few of the CMV-associated chains were specific for CMV antigens. Many donors shared some public TCRs, even though most TCR sequences were rare. The study listed approximately 170 cytomegalovirus-associated TCR beta chains.

Looked up from germline, CDR1 is KGHSH and CDR2 is LQKENI. This CDR3 is 14 amino acids long. The V and J ends lost 3 bases and 3 bases, in that order; junction bases with no gene match: 3. The specimen was PBMCs. V is TRBV18 and J is TRBJ2-5, with 8 bases aligning to TRBD2. The source of this sequence is a woman between 18 and 29 years old in good health and CMV-seronegative. This CDR3 is CASSPGRGEETQYF. The CDR3 DNA follows: TGTGCCAGCTCACCCGGGAGGGGCGAAGAGACCCAGTACTTC.